This T cell receptor (beta chain) was recorded in a study of STAT5B mutations in CD4+ large granular lymphocyte leukemia. Study-level points and caveats: Compared with healthy controls (2/35), patient top clones favored TRBV06 (8/27).

Authors' methods: Productive clonotypes were detectable down to 2.59 x 10-5 frequency. Sequencing was performed with immunoSEQ multiplex PCR; in TCRdb, only in-frame clones are kept and a portion is missing. V, J and clone size are those of that table, while D and trimming were read from the DNA. The sample has roughly 36,000 clones, 65% to 70% seen once; the top ten hold 2.5% to 3%. CDR3 length: 15 amino acids. The germline V gene encodes CDR1 SGDLS and CDR2 YYNGEE. V was clipped by 0 bases and J by 0 bases, with 8 bases between them. Worth noting for this clone: Its target is not known.

The sequenced sample consisted of CD4+ T cells from blood buffy coats. This TCR was sampled from a human donor in good health. The chain employs TRBV9 and TRBJ2-3; no firm D call. CDR3 sequence: CASSVAVLSTDTQYF. The CDR3 DNA follows: TGTGCCAGCAGCGTAGCTGTATTGAGCACAGATACGCAGTATTTT.